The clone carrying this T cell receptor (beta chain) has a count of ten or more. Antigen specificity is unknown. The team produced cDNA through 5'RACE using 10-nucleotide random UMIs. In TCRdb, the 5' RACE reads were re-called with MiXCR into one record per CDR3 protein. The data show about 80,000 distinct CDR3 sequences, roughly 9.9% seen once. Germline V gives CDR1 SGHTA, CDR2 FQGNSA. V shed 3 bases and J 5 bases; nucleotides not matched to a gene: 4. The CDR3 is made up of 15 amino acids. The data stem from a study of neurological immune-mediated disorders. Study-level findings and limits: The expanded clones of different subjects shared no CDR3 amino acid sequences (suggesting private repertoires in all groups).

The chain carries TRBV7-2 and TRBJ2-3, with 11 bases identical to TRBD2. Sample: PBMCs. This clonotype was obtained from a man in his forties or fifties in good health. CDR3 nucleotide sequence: TGTGCCAGCAGCTTGACTAGCGGGAATAGAGATACGCAGTATTTT. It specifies CASSLTSGNRDTQYF.